This TCR beta chain stems from a study of blood T cell repertoires in COVID-19. CDR1 MNHEY and CDR2 SVGEGT come from the germline V gene. The V and J ends lost 0 bases and 4 bases respectively, with 9 bases between them. The CDR3 is 14 residues long. Measured with immunoSEQ multiplex PCR; TCRdb has only the in-frame clones, and not every one. The repertoire has tens of thousands of clones, about four fifths of them found once; the top ten carry 5.9%. Sequencing was performed on peripheral blood. The chain recombines TRBV6-2 or TRBV6-3 with TRBJ1-2; D call uncertain. The receptor was derived from a human donor in a cohort sampled during active or convalescent COVID-19. This chain's CDR3 is CASSYSSGFYGYTF. As DNA, the CDR3 is TGTGCCAGCAGTTACTCGTCGGGTTTCTATGGCTACACCTTC.